The next 21 T cell receptor beta chains were all read from a single sample in a study of T cells in Graves' hyperthyroidism and ophthalmopathy. The investigators amplified TCR beta CDR3 regions from RNA transcripts. The HTBI set primed first-round TCR CDR3 RT-PCR. One entry per CDR3 protein, called by TCRdb with MiXCR from the multiplex PCR reads. This sample has about 480,000 distinct CDR3 sequences, with roughly 14% found just once. Sequencing input: blood. These receptors were taken from a woman aged 18 to 35 with Graves' hyperthyroidism.

This clonotype has at least ten counts. The V and J genes are TRBV6-2 or TRBV6-3 and TRBJ2-7, with 7 bases matching TRBD2. After removal of 3 bases from V and 7 bases from J, the junction contained 6 bases not matched to a gene. The CDR3 sequence is 13 residues long. Germline V gene lookup returns CDR1 MNHEY and CDR2 SVGEGT. CDR3 loop: CASSYRRGSEQYF. CDR3 DNA sequence: TGTGCCAGCAGTTATCGGCGGGGGAGTGAGCAGTACTTC.

This clonotype was seen repeatedly, ten times or more. The CDR3 coding sequence is TGTGCCAGCAGCTTAGAAGCCTCCTCCTACAATGAGCAGTTCTTC. Its protein is CASSLEASSYNEQFF. The J gene is TRBJ2-1, the V gene TRBV11-2; D not resolved. Germline loops: CDR1 SGHAT, CDR2 FQNNGV. This CDR3 has 15 residues. V was clipped by 0 bases and J by 0 bases, with 6 bases between them.

This clonotype was detected ten times or more. The chain has TRBV5-1 and TRBJ2-3; no firm D call. This CDR3 is 14 amino acids long. Germline V gene data show CDR1 as SGHRS and CDR2 as YFSETQ. Trimming removed 0 bases from V and 4 bases from J, with 9 bases in between. This chain's CDR3 is CASSLGVTSDTQYF. DNA of the CDR3: TGCGCCAGCAGCTTGGGAGTTACCTCAGATACGCAGTATTTT. Filled out from reference TRBV5-1 and TRBJ2-3, the complete variable domain reads KAGVTQTPRYLIKTRGQQVTLSCSPISGHRSVSWYQQTPGQGLQFLFEYFSETQRNKGNFPGRFSGRQFSNSRSEMNVSTLELGDSALYLCASSLGVTSDTQYFGPGTRLTVL.

This rearrangement joins TRBV11-2 to TRBJ1-3, with D unclear. Germline assignment: CDR1 SGHAT and CDR2 FQNNGV. Trimming removed 6 bases at V and 0 bases at J, with 12 bases between. This CDR3 region has 15 residues. The CDR3 sequence: CASSAAPNSGNTIYF. As DNA, the CDR3 is TGTGCCAGCAGTGCGGCGCCGAACTCTGGAAACACCATATATTTT.

Here the CDR3 reads CASSRNFEYF. The CDR3, as DNA: TGTGCCAGCTCCCGGAATTTCGAGTATTTT. The rearrangement joins TRBV6-1 to TRBJ2-3; D gene unclear. There are 10 residues in the CDR3. Germline CDR1 MNHNS, CDR2 SASEGT. Deletions cut 8 bases from V and 13 bases from J, with 13 bases between.

The chain uses TRBV12-3 or TRBV12-4 and TRBJ2-1; 16 nucleotides agree with TRBD2. The trim removed 9 bases at V and 4 bases at J, leaving 3 bases unmatched. The CDR3 consists of 15 residues. CDR3 sequence reads: CASGTSGRGYNEQFF. The DNA of the CDR3 is TGTGCCAGTGGGACTAGCGGGAGGGGTTACAATGAGCAGTTCTTC.

This clonotype has ten or more counts. The chain joins TRBV12-3 or TRBV12-4 to TRBJ2-7; D uncertain. Trimming took 4 bases from V and 5 from J, leaving 9 bases between them. This CDR3 is 12 amino acids long. The CDR3 bases are TGTGCCAGCAGTTACGTCTTGCACGAGCAGTACTTC. The encoded protein is CASSYVLHEQYF.

The V and J genes are TRBV30 and TRBJ1-6; 7 bases are a match to TRBD1. The CDR3 extends over 14 amino acids. V gave up 4 bases and J gave up 10 bases; unmatched junction bases: 10. Germline-derived CDR1 and CDR2 are GTSNPN and SVGIG (reference sequence). The CDR3 sequence is CAWIRQGMGSPLHF. CDR3 nucleotides: TGTGCCTGGATCCGACAGGGTATGGGGTCACCCCTCCACTTT.

The chain has TRBV29-1 and TRBJ2-1; tentatively, D is TRBD1 (5 bases). The CDR3 totals 12 residues. V was clipped by 4 bases and J by 10 bases, with 14 bases between them. Germline V gene lookup returns CDR1 SQVTM and CDR2 ANQGSEA. The DNA of the CDR3 is TGCAGCGTTGGCCGCAGGGAAGGGGAGCAGTTCTTC. This translates into CSVGRREGEQFF.

This clonotype appeared many times. This sequence joins TRBV27 and TRBJ2-7, with 7 nucleotides matching TRBD2. The germline gives CDR1 MNHEY, CDR2 SMNVEV (reference sequence). J lost 0 bases, V lost 4 bases, and 6 bases had no gene match. This CDR3 region has 15 residues. As DNA, the CDR3 is TGTGCCAGCAGTTCCGAGCGGGACTTCTCCTACGAGCAGTACTTC. Translated: CASSSERDFSYEQYF.

This clonotype was seen many times. The chain is built from TRBV6-1 and TRBJ2-7; 8 bases align to TRBD2. The length of the CDR3 is 15 residues. The V and J ends lost 6 bases and 1 base, in that order; junction bases with no gene match: 8. Germline CDR1 MNHNS, CDR2 SASEGT. CDR3: CASRGSASGSYEQYF. The CDR3 DNA sequence: TGTGCCAGCAGAGGATCGGCTAGCGGGTCCTACGAGCAGTACTTC.

This clonotype was recorded many times. This chain connects TRBV18 to TRBJ2-7, with a possible D match to TRBD2 (5 bases). Deletions cut 0 bases from V and 5 bases from J, with 11 bases between. Per germline, CDR1 KGHSH and CDR2 LQKENI. The CDR3 consists of 14 residues. The DNA of the CDR3 is TGTGCCAGCTCACCACCGATGAAGGGAGACGAGCAGTACTTC. Translated: CASSPPMKGDEQYF.

A word on this clonotype: Mismatch with germline at one junction end may stem from a read error. The chain has TRBV7-3 and TRBJ1-1; unclear D gene. The CDR3 is made up of 15 amino acids. Germline V lookup: CDR1 SGHTA, CDR2 FQGTGA. CDR3: CASSSKSGRNIEAFF. Written as DNA, the CDR3 is TGTGCCAGCAGCTCTAAAAGCGGGCGGAACATTGAAGCTTTCTTT.

V is TRBV12-3 or TRBV12-4 and J is TRBJ2-1; D call uncertain. The germline V and J ends were trimmed by 9 bases and 6 bases, with 9 bases remaining between them. This CDR3 contains 11 residues. The CDR3 sequence: CARSPANEQFF. Here the CDR3 DNA reads TGTGCCAGAAGCCCCGCCAATGAGCAGTTCTTC.

This clonotype has more than one count but fewer than ten. The V gene is TRBV27, the J gene TRBJ2-7, with 12 bases matching TRBD1. Germline CDR1 reads MNHEY; CDR2 reads SMNVEV (reference sequence). CDR3 length: 15 residues. V dropped 2 bases and J dropped 5; count of bases not matched to a gene: 4. The CDR3 nucleotides are TGTGCCAGCAGTTTAATGGGACAGGGGGCTCACGAGCAGTACGTC. This gives the protein CASSLMGQGAHEQYV.

This clonotype was recorded many times. This chain links TRBV3-1 with TRBJ1-2; possibly TRBD1 for D (5 bases). V dropped 4 bases and J dropped 10 bases, with 19 bases sitting between them. Germline V CDR1 and CDR2: LGHDT, YNNKEL (reference sequence). The CDR3 is made up of 14 amino acids. The CDR3 spells CASSPTRTSMIYTF. CDR3 nucleotides: TGTGCCAGCAGCCCGACCAGGACATCTATGATCTACACCTTC.

The table lists this clonotype with a few counts. DNA of the CDR3: TGTGCCAGCAGCCAAAGGCTGAACACTGAAGCTTTCTTT. Translating gives CASSQRLNTEAFF. This sequence joins TRBV4-2 and TRBJ1-1; no clear D gene. CDR1 is LGHNA and CDR2 is YNFKEQ in the germline V gene. V lost 2 bases and J 0 bases, leaving 4 bases between the germline ends. This CDR3 comprises 13 residues.

This clonotype was seen at least ten times. CDR3 protein: CAWSPGSDTQYF. For the CDR3, the DNA is TGTGCCTGGAGTCCGGGCTCAGATACGCAGTATTTT. The chain has TRBV30 and TRBJ2-3; D not resolved. V gave up 2 bases and J gave up 4 bases, with 7 bases separating them. This CDR3 is 12 amino acids long. CDR1 and CDR2 (germline): GTSNPN, SVGIG (reference sequence).

The V gene is TRBV24-1, the J gene TRBJ2-2; 11 positions match TRBD1. The CDR3 loop spans 15 amino acids. Germline values: CDR1 KGHDR, CDR2 SFDVKD. The V gene end was trimmed by 6 bases and the J gene end by 5 bases; junction bases not matched to a gene: 4. The CDR3 reads CATSQWDRGTGELFF. CDR3 DNA sequence: TGTGCCACCAGTCAGTGGGACAGGGGGACCGGGGAGCTGTTTTTT.

A note on this clonotype: This may stem from a read error, because a much larger clone lies one nucleotide away. The genes are TRBV19 and TRBJ1-1; 12 nucleotides match TRBD1. The CDR3 runs 15 residues. CDR1 is LNHDA, CDR2 SQIVND, per germline (reference sequence). The CDR3 spells CASAGTGGWYTEALF. In DNA form, the CDR3 reads TGTGCCAGTGCCGGGACAGGGGGCTGGTACACTGAAGCTTTGTTT.

This clonotype was observed a handful of times. The chain recombines TRBV16 with TRBJ2-7; D gene ambiguous. V dropped 2 bases and J dropped 4 bases, with 12 bases sitting between them. Germline V gene sequence: CDR1 KGHSY, CDR2 FQNENV. This CDR3 has 14 amino acids. The CDR3 nucleotides are TGTGCCAGCAGCCAAAAAGTCGGTGAGTACGAGCAGTACGTC. It yields the protein CASSQKVGEYEQYV.